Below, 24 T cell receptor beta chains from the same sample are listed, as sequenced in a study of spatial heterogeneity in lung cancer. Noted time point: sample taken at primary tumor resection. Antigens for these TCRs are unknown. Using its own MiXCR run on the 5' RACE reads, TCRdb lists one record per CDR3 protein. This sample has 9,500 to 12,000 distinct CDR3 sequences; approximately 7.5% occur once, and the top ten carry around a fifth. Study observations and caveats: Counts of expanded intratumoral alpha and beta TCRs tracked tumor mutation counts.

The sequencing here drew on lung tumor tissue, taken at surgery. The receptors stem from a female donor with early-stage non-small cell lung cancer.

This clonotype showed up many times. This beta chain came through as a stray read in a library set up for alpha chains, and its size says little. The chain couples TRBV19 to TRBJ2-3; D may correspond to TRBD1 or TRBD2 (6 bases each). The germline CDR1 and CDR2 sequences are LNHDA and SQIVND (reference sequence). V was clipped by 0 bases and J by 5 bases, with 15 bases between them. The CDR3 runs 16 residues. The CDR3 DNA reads TGTGCCAGTAGTATAGATGGAGGGAACAGGGAAGATACGCAGTATTTT. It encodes CASSIDGGNREDTQYF. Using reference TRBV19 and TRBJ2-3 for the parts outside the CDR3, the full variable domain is DGGITQSPKYLFRKEGQNVTLSCEQNLNHDAMYWYRQDPGQGLRLIYYSQIVNDFQKGDIAEGYSVSREKKESFPLTVTSAQKNPTAFYLCASSIDGGNREDTQYFGPGTRLTVL.

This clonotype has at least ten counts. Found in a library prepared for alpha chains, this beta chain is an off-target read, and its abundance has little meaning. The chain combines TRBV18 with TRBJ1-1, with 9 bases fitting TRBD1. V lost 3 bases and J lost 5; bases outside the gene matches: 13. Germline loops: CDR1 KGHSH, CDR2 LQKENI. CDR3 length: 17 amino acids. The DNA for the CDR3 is TGTGCCAGCTCACCGCTACCTCCGGGACAGGGACGGACTGAAGCTTTCTTT. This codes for CASSPLPPGQGRTEAFF.

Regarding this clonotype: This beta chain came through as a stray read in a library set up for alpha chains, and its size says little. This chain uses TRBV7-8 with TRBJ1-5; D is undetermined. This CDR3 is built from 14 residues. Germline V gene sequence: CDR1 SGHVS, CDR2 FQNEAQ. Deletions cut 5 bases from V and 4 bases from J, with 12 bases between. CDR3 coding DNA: TGTGCCAGCAGCGACTCGGGGATGAATCAGCCCCAGCATTTT. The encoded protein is CASSDSGMNQPQHF.

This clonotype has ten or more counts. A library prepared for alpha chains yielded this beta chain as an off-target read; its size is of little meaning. As DNA, the CDR3 is TGTGCCAGCAGCTCCCCCCGGACAGAGAACACTGAAGCTTTCTTT. Protein: CASSSPRTENTEAFF. The chain combines TRBV7-2 with TRBJ1-1; D perhaps matches TRBD1 (6 bases). CDR3 length: 15 residues. V shed 4 bases and J shed 1 base, with 13 bases lying between them. The V gene's germline CDR1 is SGHTA and CDR2 FQGNSA.

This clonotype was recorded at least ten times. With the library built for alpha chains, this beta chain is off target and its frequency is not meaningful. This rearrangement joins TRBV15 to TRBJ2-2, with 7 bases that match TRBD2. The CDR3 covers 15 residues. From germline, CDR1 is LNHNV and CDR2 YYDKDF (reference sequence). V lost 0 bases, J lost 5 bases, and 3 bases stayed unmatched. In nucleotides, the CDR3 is TGTGCCACCAGCAGAGAAAACGGGGGGACCGGGGAGCTGTTTTTT. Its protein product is CATSRENGGTGELFF.

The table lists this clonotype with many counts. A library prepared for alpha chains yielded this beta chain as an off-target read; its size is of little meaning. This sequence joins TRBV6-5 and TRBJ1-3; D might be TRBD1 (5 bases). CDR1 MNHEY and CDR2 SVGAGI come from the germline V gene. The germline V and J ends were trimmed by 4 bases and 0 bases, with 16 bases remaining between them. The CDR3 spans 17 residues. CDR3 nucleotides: TGTGCCAGCAGTTCCCCCCAGGGACCGCGCTCTGGAAACACCATATATTTT. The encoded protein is CASSSPQGPRSGNTIYF.

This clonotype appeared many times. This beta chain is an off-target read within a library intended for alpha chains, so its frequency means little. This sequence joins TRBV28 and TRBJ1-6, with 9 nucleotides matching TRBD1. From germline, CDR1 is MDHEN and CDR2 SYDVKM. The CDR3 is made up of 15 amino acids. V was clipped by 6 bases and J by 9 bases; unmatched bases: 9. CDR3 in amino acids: CASSYTGQGSSPLHF. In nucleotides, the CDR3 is TGTGCCAGCAGCTATACCGGACAGGGGTCTTCACCCCTCCACTTT.

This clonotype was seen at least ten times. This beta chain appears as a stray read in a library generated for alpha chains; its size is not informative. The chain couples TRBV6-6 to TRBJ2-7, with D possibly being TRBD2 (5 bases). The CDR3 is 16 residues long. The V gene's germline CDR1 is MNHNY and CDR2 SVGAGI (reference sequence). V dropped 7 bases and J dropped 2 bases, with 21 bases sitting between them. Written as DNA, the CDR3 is TGTGCCAGCACCCGATTACTAGGCCCAATTCCCTACGAGCAGTACTTC. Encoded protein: CASTRLLGPIPYEQYF.

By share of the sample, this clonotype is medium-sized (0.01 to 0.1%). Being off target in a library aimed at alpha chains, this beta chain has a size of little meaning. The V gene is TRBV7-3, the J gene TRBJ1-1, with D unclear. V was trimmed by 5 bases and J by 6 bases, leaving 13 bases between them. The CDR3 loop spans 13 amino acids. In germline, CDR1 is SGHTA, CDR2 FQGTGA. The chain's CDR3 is CASSLRSTSEAFF. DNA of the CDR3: TGTGCCAGCAGCCTAAGATCCACGTCTGAAGCTTTCTTT.

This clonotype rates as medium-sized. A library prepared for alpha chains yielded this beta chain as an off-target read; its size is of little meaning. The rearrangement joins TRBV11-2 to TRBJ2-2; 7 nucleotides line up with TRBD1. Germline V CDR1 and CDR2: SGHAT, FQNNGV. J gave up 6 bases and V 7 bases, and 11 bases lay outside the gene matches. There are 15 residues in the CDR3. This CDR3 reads CASTIVGRGSGELFF. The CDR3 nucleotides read TGTGCCAGCACCATCGTTGGCAGGGGGTCCGGGGAGCTGTTTTTT.

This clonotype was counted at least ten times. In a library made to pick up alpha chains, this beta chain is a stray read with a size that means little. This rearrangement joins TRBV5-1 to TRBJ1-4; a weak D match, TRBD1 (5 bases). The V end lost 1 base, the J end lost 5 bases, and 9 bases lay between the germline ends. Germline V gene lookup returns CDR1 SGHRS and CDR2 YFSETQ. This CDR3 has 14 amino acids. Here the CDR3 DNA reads TGCGCCAGCAGCTTGAATAGACAGAATGAAAAACTGTTTTTT. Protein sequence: CASSLNRQNEKLFF.

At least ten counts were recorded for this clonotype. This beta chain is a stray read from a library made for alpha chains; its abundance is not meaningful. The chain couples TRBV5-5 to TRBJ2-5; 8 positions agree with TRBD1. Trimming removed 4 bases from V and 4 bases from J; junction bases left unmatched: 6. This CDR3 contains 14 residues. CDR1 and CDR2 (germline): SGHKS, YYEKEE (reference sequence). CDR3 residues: CASSPTGDGETQYF. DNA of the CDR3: TGTGCCAGCAGCCCGACAGGGGACGGAGAGACCCAGTACTTC.

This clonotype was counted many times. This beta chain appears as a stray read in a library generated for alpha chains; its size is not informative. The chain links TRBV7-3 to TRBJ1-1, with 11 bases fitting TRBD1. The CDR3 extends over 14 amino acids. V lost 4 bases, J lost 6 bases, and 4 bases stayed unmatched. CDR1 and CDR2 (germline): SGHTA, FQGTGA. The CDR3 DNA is TGTGCCAGCAGCTGGGACAGGGGGTCAGCTGAAGCTTTCTTT. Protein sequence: CASSWDRGSAEAFF.

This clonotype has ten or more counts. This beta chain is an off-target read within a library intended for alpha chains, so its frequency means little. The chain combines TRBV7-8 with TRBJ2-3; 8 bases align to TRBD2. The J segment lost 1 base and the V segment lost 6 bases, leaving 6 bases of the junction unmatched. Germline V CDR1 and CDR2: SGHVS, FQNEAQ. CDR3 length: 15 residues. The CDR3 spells CASSIGAGGTDTQYF. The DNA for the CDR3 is TGTGCCAGCAGTATCGGAGCGGGGGGCACAGATACGCAGTATTTT.

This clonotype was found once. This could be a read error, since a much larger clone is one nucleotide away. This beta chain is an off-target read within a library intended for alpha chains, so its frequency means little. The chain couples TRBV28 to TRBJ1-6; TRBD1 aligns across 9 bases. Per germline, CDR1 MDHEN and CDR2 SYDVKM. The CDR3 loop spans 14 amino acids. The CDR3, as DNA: TGTGCCAGCAGTTGGGACAGGGATAATTCACCCCTCCTCTTT. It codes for CASSWDRDNSPLLF.

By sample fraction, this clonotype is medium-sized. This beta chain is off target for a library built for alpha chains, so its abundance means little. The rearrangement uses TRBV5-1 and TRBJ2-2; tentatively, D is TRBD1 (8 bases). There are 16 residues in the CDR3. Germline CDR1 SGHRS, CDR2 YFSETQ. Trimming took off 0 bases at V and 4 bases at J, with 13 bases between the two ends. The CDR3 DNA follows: TGCGCCAGCAGCTTGGCCGGGGGGACAGGCACCGGGGAGCTGTTTTTT. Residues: CASSLAGGTGTGELFF.

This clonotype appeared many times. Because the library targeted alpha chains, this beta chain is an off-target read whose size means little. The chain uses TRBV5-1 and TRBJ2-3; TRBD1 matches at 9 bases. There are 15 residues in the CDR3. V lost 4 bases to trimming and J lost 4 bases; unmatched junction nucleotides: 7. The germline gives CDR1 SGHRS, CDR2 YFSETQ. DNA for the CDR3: TGCGCCAGCAGCACGGGACAGGGTAACCCAGATACGCAGTATTTT. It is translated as CASSTGQGNPDTQYF. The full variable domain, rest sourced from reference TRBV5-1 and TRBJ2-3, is KAGVTQTPRYLIKTRGQQVTLSCSPISGHRSVSWYQQTPGQGLQFLFEYFSETQRNKGNFPGRFSGRQFSNSRSEMNVSTLELGDSALYLCASSTGQGNPDTQYFGPGTRLTVL.

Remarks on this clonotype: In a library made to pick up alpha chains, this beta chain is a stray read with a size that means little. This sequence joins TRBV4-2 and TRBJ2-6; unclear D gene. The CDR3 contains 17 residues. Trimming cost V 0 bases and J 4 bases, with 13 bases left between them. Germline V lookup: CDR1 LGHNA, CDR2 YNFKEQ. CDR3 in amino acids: CASSQDRTASGANVLTF. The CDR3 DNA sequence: TGTGCCAGCAGCCAAGATCGGACGGCTTCAGGGGCCAACGTCCTGACTTTC.

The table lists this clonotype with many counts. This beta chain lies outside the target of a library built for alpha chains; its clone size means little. CDR3 in DNA: TGCAGTGCTAGTCAGGGCCCCACTGAAGCTTTCTTT. Translated, it gives CSASQGPTEAFF. The chain has TRBV20-1 and TRBJ1-1, with D perhaps TRBD1 (5 bases). The CDR3 is 12 amino acids. CDR1 DFQATT and CDR2 SNEGSKA come from the germline V gene (reference sequence). V was pared by 3 bases and J by 4 bases, with 9 bases between.

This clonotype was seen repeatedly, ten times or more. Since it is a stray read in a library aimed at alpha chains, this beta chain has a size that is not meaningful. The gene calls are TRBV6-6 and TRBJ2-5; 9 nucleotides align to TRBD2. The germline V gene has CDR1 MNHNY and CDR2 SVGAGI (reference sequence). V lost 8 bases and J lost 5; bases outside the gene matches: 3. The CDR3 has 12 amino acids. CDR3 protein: CASSGLAETQYF. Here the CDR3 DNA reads TGTGCCAGCTCGGGACTAGCTGAGACCCAGTACTTC.

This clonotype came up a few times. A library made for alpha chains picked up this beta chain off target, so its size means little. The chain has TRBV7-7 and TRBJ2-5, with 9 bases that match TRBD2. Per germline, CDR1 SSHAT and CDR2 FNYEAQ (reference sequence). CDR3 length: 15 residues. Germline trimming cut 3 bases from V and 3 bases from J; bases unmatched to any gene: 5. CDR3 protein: CASSLGTSTKETQYF. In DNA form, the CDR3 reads TGTGCCAGCAGCTTGGGGACTAGCACTAAAGAGACCCAGTACTTC.

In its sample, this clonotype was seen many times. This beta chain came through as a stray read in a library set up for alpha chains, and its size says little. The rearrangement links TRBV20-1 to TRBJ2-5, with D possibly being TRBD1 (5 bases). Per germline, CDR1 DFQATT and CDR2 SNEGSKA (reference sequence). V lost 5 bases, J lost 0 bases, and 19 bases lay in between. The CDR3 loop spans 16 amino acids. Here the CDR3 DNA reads TGCAGTGCTCCCCCCATGGGGCTACAGTACCAAGAGACCCAGTACTTC. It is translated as CSAPPMGLQYQETQYF.

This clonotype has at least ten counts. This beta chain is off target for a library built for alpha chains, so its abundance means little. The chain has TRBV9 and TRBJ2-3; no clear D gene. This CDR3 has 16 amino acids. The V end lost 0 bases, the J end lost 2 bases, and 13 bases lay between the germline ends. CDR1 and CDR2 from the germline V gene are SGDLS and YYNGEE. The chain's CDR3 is CASSVGVSRNTDTQYF. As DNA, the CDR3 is TGTGCCAGCAGCGTAGGGGTGTCTAGAAACACAGATACGCAGTATTTT.

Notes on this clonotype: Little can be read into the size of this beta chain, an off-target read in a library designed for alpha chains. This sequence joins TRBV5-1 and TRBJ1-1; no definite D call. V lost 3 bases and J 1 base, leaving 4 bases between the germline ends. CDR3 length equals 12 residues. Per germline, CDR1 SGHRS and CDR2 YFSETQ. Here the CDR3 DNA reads TGCGCCAGCAGCTGGGGGAACACTGAAGCTTTCTTT. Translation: CASSWGNTEAFF.